The 11 T cell receptor beta chains below come from one sample, sequenced in a study of cytomegalovirus exposure and HLA in healthy donors. The PCR had 60 Vbeta and 13 Jbeta primers. Here immunoSEQ multiplex PCR was the method, and the copy in TCRdb shows in-frame clones only, minus some. Of around 150,000 clones in the sample, around 65% were seen once. What was sequenced was PBMCs. These receptors originate from a woman in her thirties in good health and CMV-seropositive.

This chain joins TRBV5-6 and TRBJ1-2; D is undetermined. This CDR3 spans 12 amino acids. Per germline, CDR1 SGHDT and CDR2 YYEEEE. Trimming left V 0 bases short and J 7 bases short, with 7 bases between. The CDR3 sequence is CASSLAEGGYTF. The CDR3 DNA reads TGTGCCAGCAGCTTGGCCGAGGGTGGCTACACCTTC.

This chain links TRBV11-2 with TRBJ1-2, with TRBD1 matching 7 bases. The J segment lost 8 bases and the V segment lost 3 bases, leaving 12 bases of the junction unmatched. The CDR3 is 15 residues long. Per the germline V gene, CDR1 is SGHAT and CDR2 is FQNNGV. The CDR3 sequence: CASSFTGDPFGGYTF. The CDR3 coding sequence is TGTGCCAGCAGCTTCACAGGGGACCCCTTCGGAGGCTACACCTTC. Combining the CDR3 with reference TRBV11-2 and TRBJ1-2 gives the whole variable domain EAGVAQSPRYKIIEKRQSVAFWCNPISGHATLYWYQQILGQGPKLLIQFQNNGVVDDSQLPKDRFSAERLKGVDSTLKIQPAKLEDSAVYLCASSFTGDPFGGYTFGSGTRLTVV.

V usage is TRBV5-6 and J usage is TRBJ1-5, with D possibly matching TRBD1 (6 bases). Trimming left V 7 bases short and J 3 bases short, with 11 bases between. CDR1 is SGHDT and CDR2 is YYEEEE in the germline V gene. This CDR3 has 13 residues. The CDR3 sequence: CASSDRPNQPQHF. CDR3 DNA: TGTGCCAGCTCGGACAGACCCAATCAGCCCCAGCATTTT.

This clone came up a few times. The chain recombines TRBV7-5 with TRBJ1-2; the table's D call, TRBD1, was not checked against the DNA. TRBV7-5 is designated a pseudogene. The CDR3 contains 15 residues. The CDR3 DNA is TGTGCCAGAAGCCCCCCGGGACAGACAAACTATGGCTACACCTTC. It codes for CARSPPGQTNYGYTF.

The V and J genes are TRBV10-3 and TRBJ2-3; 7 bases fit TRBD2. Germline V gene sequence: CDR1 ENHRY, CDR2 SYGVKD. Trimming removed 8 bases from V and 0 bases from J; junction bases left unmatched: 8. The CDR3 length is 15 residues. Here the CDR3 reads CAIGGGTSSTDTQYF. CDR3 sequence (DNA): TGTGCCATCGGGGGAGGGACTTCTAGCACAGATACGCAGTATTTT.

This clone has more than one count but fewer than ten. Relative to the germline gene, one junction end is altered; a read error may explain this. The chain combines TRBV7-7 with TRBJ2-2; possible D gene TRBD2, 7 bases. The CDR3 extends over 15 amino acids. The germline CDR1 and CDR2 sequences are SSHAT and FNYEAQ (reference sequence). CDR3 in amino acids: CASSSRGATSGELFF. The CDR3 bases are TGTGCTAGCAGCTCCCGGGGGGCCACTTCCGGGGAGCTGTTTTTT.

The chain combines TRBV30 with TRBJ2-7; D is undetermined. V was cut by 2 bases and J by 0 bases, with 2 bases left in between. In germline, CDR1 is GTSNPN, CDR2 SVGIG (reference sequence). The CDR3 is made up of 11 amino acids. The CDR3 is CAWSYSYEQYF. Written as DNA, the CDR3 is TGTGCCTGGAGTTACTCCTACGAGCAGTACTTC.

The V and J genes are TRBV6-5 and TRBJ2-7, with 8 bases aligning to TRBD1. Germline values: CDR1 MNHEY, CDR2 SVGAGI. The V gene end was trimmed by 0 bases and the J gene end by 6 bases; junction bases not matched to a gene: 4. The CDR3 has 14 residues. The CDR3 DNA follows: TGTGCCAGCAGTTACTCTGGACAGGGTCGCGAGCAGTACTTC. This encodes CASSYSGQGREQYF.

The chain links TRBV27 to TRBJ2-2, with D uncertain. The V end was cut by 10 bases, the J end by 0 bases, with 6 bases between. The CDR3 extends over 12 amino acids. Germline lookup yields CDR1 MNHEY and CDR2 SMNVEV (reference sequence). Here the CDR3 reads CATISNTGELFF. CDR3 DNA sequence: TGTGCCACTATCTCGAACACCGGGGAGCTGTTTTTT.

V usage is TRBV19 and J usage is TRBJ1-2, with TRBD1 matching 7 bases. V dropped 0 bases and J dropped 7; count of bases not matched to a gene: 8. There are 15 residues in the CDR3. Germline CDR1 reads LNHDA; CDR2 reads SQIVND (reference sequence). This CDR3 reads CASSIDWQGEAGYTF. Written as DNA, the CDR3 is TGTGCCAGTAGTATAGATTGGCAGGGGGAAGCTGGCTACACCTTC.

This clone was counted between two and nine times. The V gene is TRBV6-1, the J gene TRBJ1-6; TRBD1 matches 7 bases. The CDR3 loop spans 12 amino acids. The germline V gene encodes CDR1 MNHNS and CDR2 SASEGT. V lost 8 bases, J lost 9 bases, and 4 bases stayed unmatched. In DNA, the CDR3 is TGTGCCAGCGACGCAGGGGGTTCACCCCTCCACTTT. This codes for CASDAGGSPLHF.